This entry lists 25 T cell receptor beta chains sequenced from one sample in a study of blood T cells in healthy people across ages. Alongside a J-beta primer mix, a sample-barcoded 5' primer served in a second PCR lasting 7 to 11 cycles. TCRdb re-derived calls from the 5' RACE reads in MiXCR, one entry per CDR3 protein. Found here are roughly 1.7 million distinct CDR3 sequences, about 35% of them singletons; the top ten hold about 10%. Sequenced: blood. These receptors were collected from a woman under 40 in good health.

This clonotype appeared many times. This chain links TRBV6-5 with TRBJ2-7; D uncertain. V gave up 0 bases and J gave up 1 base, with 10 bases separating them. From germline, CDR1 is MNHEY and CDR2 SVGAGI. This CDR3 is 15 amino acids long. The CDR3 DNA reads as TGTGCCAGCAGTTACTCTCCGGATAGATCCTACGAGCAGTACTTC. Amino acids: CASSYSPDRSYEQYF.

The J gene is TRBJ2-3, the V gene TRBV10-3; 10 bases align to TRBD2. Germline V CDR1 and CDR2: ENHRY, SYGVKD. J lost 1 base, V lost 5 bases, and 6 bases had no gene match. The CDR3 has 16 residues. This CDR3 reads CAISYSGRAGTDTQYF. CDR3 in DNA: TGTGCCATCAGTTACAGCGGGAGGGCCGGCACAGATACGCAGTATTTT.

The chain couples TRBV29-1 to TRBJ1-2; D gene uncertain. CDR1 and CDR2 from the germline V gene are SQVTM and ANQGSEA. The CDR3 sequence is 11 residues long. V lost 6 bases to trimming and J lost 6 bases, with 11 bases between them. The chain's CDR3 is CSVEDWDGYTF. The CDR3 nucleotides read TGCAGCGTGGAGGACTGGGATGGCTACACCTTC.

J is TRBJ2-1 and V is TRBV29-1, with TRBD2 matching over 15 bases. CDR1 and CDR2 from the germline V gene are SQVTM and ANQGSEA. This CDR3 spans 19 amino acids. J gave up 5 bases and V 6 bases, and 17 bases lay outside the gene matches. The CDR3 sequence: CSVGTSGRRKVWGNNEQFF. CDR3 coding DNA: TGCAGCGTAGGGACTAGCGGGAGGCGGAAAGTGTGGGGGAACAATGAGCAGTTCTTC.

The chain combines TRBV12-5 with TRBJ2-3, with a tentative D call TRBD2 (6 bases). Germline CDR1 LGHNT, CDR2 FRNRAP. The length of the CDR3 is 14 residues. CDR3 nucleotides: TGTGCCCGGGGCGGAGGGAACCCCACAGATACGCAGTATTTT. This translates into CARGGGNPTDTQYF. Filled out from reference TRBV12-5 and TRBJ2-3, the complete variable domain reads DARVTQTPRHKVTEMGQEVTMRCQPILGHNTVFWYRQTMMQGLELLAYFRNRAPLDDSGMPKDRFSAEMPDATLATLKIQPSEPRDSAVYFCARGGGNPTDTQYFGPGTRLTVL.

With respect to this clonotype: The junction and the germline gene differ at one end; a read error may be behind it. The chain carries TRBV5-6 and TRBJ2-1, with 10 bases aligning to TRBD2. The CDR3 length is 18 residues. Per germline, CDR1 SGHDT and CDR2 YYEEEE. The CDR3 loop is CAGSEGLAGVAAGFEQFF. The CDR3 bases are TGTGCCGGCAGCGAGGGGCTAGCGGGAGTCGCGGCAGGCTTTGAGCAGTTCTTC.

This clonotype was seen a handful of times. The chain joins TRBV3-1 to TRBJ2-7; 7 bases are shared with TRBD1. The CDR3 is 16 residues long. The germline gives CDR1 LGHDT, CDR2 YNNKEL (reference sequence). The J segment lost 7 bases and the V segment lost 1 base, leaving 13 bases of the junction unmatched. The CDR3 DNA follows: TGTGCCAGCAGCCAAGCTGACAGGGACCTCCTCTGGGAGCAGTACTTC. It is translated as CASSQADRDLLWEQYF.

The V gene is TRBV20-1, the J gene TRBJ2-3; D perhaps matches TRBD2 (5 bases). Between the trimmed V and J ends, which lost 1 base and 8 bases, there was a span of 13 bases. CDR3 length: 13 residues. The V gene's germline CDR1 is DFQATT and CDR2 SNEGSKA (reference sequence). Here the CDR3 DNA reads TGCAGTGCTAGAGTTGAGGGAGTAGCTACGCAGTATTTT. It specifies CSARVEGVATQYF.

This clonotype has only a few counts. The genes are TRBV9 and TRBJ2-7; possibly TRBD1 for D (6 bases). Per germline, CDR1 SGDLS and CDR2 YYNGEE. The CDR3 is made up of 13 amino acids. Between the trimmed V and J ends, which lost 0 bases and 3 bases, there was a span of 7 bases. The CDR3 sequence is CASSVEDSYEQYF. The CDR3 DNA reads as TGTGCCAGCAGCGTAGAGGACAGCTACGAGCAGTACTTC.

This chain joins TRBV20-1 and TRBJ2-5; D is unclear. CDR1 is DFQATT, CDR2 SNEGSKA, per germline (reference sequence). V was pared by 6 bases and J by 4 bases, with 15 bases between. The CDR3 sequence is 13 residues long. CDR3 residues: CSAGPTSGETQYF. In DNA, the CDR3 is TGCAGTGCCGGACCGACGTCGGGAGAGACCCAGTACTTC.

As regards this clonotype: A junction end diverges from the germline sequence, so it may reflect a read error. The chain is built from TRBV18 and TRBJ2-3; 11 bases match TRBD2. The length of the CDR3 is 14 residues. Germline assignment: CDR1 KGHSH and CDR2 LQKENI. The CDR3 region has the DNA TGTGCCAGCCGGATAGCGGGGGGGACAGGTACGCAGTATTTT. Residues: CASRIAGGTGTQYF.

The V call is TRBV9, the J call TRBJ2-7, with 9 bases matching TRBD1. The V gene's germline CDR1 is SGDLS and CDR2 YYNGEE. This CDR3 is 16 amino acids long. With V trimmed by 0 bases and J by 2 bases, 6 bases remained unmatched. Here the CDR3 DNA reads TGTGCCAGCAGCGTAGAGGGGGGGACAGGGCCCTACGAGCAGTACTTC. Translation gives CASSVEGGTGPYEQYF.

V and J are TRBV2 and TRBJ2-4, with 7 bases identical to TRBD1. The J call could be wrong; TRBJ2-7 is a better fit for the DNA end. Germline CDR1 SNHLY, CDR2 FYNNEI. This CDR3 is 15 amino acids long. For the CDR3, the DNA is TGTGCCAGTAGAGAGGGAGACAGGGTGGGCCACGAGCAGTACTTC. As protein: CASREGDRVGHEQYF.

The rearrangement uses TRBV20-1 and TRBJ2-5; 7 bases are a match to TRBD2. The CDR3 runs to 12 residues. Germline CDR1 and CDR2: DFQATT and SNEGSKA (reference sequence). The V gene end was trimmed by 6 bases and the J gene end by 2 bases; junction bases not matched to a gene: 3. CDR3 sequence (DNA): TGCAGTGCCAATAGCGGGCAAGAGACCCAGTACTTC. Its protein product is CSANSGQETQYF.

V gene TRBV6-1 combines with J gene TRBJ2-3; D not certain. Germline assignment: CDR1 MNHNS and CDR2 SASEGT. The CDR3 has 12 amino acids. V dropped 3 bases and J dropped 3 bases, with 4 bases sitting between them. CDR3 in amino acids: CASSDRTDTQYF. CDR3 DNA: TGTGCCAGCAGTGATCGTACAGATACGCAGTATTTT.

This chain links TRBV5-1 with TRBJ1-1; D perhaps matches TRBD1 (6 bases). The ends were cut back, 0 bases at V and 4 bases at J, with 10 bases in the middle. Germline V gene lookup returns CDR1 SGHRS and CDR2 YFSETQ. The CDR3 consists of 14 residues. DNA of the CDR3: TGCGCCAGCAGCTTGGACAGGGCCCCCACTGAAGCTTTCTTT. This gives the protein CASSLDRAPTEAFF.

This clonotype occurred many times. V is TRBV3-1 and J is TRBJ2-7; possible D gene TRBD1, 6 bases. CDR1 and CDR2 (germline): LGHDT, YNNKEL (reference sequence). The CDR3 totals 15 residues. The ends were cut back, 4 bases at V and 4 bases at J, with 17 bases in the middle. In nucleotides, the CDR3 is TGTGCCAGCAGCCGCCTGGCACAGGGTGGGTACGAGCAGTACTTC. Translating gives CASSRLAQGGYEQYF.

The chain has TRBV6-1 and TRBJ1-1; D may be TRBD1 (5 bases). V lost 1 base to trimming and J lost 1 base, with 10 bases between them. This CDR3 spans 15 amino acids. Per the germline V gene, CDR1 is MNHNS and CDR2 is SASEGT. CDR3 coding DNA: TGTGCCAGCAGTGAAGAAACAGGAAAGAACACTGAAGCTTTCTTT. It specifies CASSEETGKNTEAFF.

The chain uses TRBV5-5 and TRBJ1-5, with TRBD1 as a possible D gene (5 bases). Germline lookup yields CDR1 SGHKS and CDR2 YYEKEE (reference sequence). V was trimmed by 4 bases and J by 2 bases, leaving 13 bases between them. The CDR3 extends over 15 amino acids. The CDR3 loop reads CASSPVRDGNQPQHF. The CDR3 coding sequence is TGTGCCAGCAGCCCGGTAAGGGACGGCAATCAGCCCCAGCATTTT.

V and J are TRBV20-1 and TRBJ2-1, with 15 bases aligning to TRBD2. The CDR3 consists of 17 residues. V lost 5 bases and J lost 3; bases outside the gene matches: 8. Germline V CDR1 and CDR2: DFQATT, SNEGSKA (reference sequence). The CDR3, as DNA: TGCAGTGCTTCGGGACTAGCGGGGGGTCAGGTCTACAATGAGCAGTTCTTC. Its translation is CSASGLAGGQVYNEQFF.

The chain is built from TRBV7-9 and TRBJ2-3; TRBD2 agrees at 13 bases. The germline V gene has CDR1 SEHNR and CDR2 FQNEAQ (reference sequence). The trim removed 5 bases at V and 5 bases at J, leaving 10 bases unmatched. This CDR3 spans 17 amino acids. CDR3 sequence reads: CASSPPGLAGELDTQYF. CDR3 nucleotides: TGTGCCAGCAGCCCGCCCGGACTAGCGGGAGAATTAGATACGCAGTATTTT.

The gene calls are TRBV6-1 and TRBJ1-3; D gene uncertain. Germline lookup yields CDR1 MNHNS and CDR2 SASEGT. The CDR3 consists of 11 residues. With 5 bases removed from V and 4 bases from J, the gap between germline ends came to 3 bases. DNA of the CDR3: TGTGCCAGCAGTATGGGAAACACCATATATTTT. Protein product: CASSMGNTIYF.

In this sample, this clonotype turned up a few times. The chain has TRBV4-1 and TRBJ1-1, with D possibly being TRBD1 (5 bases). V lost 0 bases and J lost 5, with 16 bases in between. CDR1 and CDR2 (germline): MGHRA, YSYEKL. The CDR3 is 16 residues long. The CDR3 protein is CASSQDIGAGRTEAFF. CDR3 coding DNA: TGCGCCAGCAGCCAAGATATTGGGGCAGGGAGAACTGAAGCTTTCTTT.

This clonotype was detected only a few times. J is TRBJ2-3 and V is TRBV10-2, with D unclear. Deletions cut 3 bases from V and 2 bases from J, with 9 bases between. Germline lookup yields CDR1 WSHSY and CDR2 SAAADI. CDR3 length equals 14 residues. The CDR3 region has the DNA TGCGCCAGCAGTGAAGGCTATAACACAGATACGCAGTATTTT. It specifies CASSEGYNTDTQYF.

There are many counts of this clonotype. The chain joins TRBV10-3 to TRBJ1-5; maybe TRBD1 (5 bases). The CDR3 extends over 14 amino acids. Germline assignment: CDR1 ENHRY and CDR2 SYGVKD. With 3 bases removed from V and 2 bases from J, the gap between germline ends came to 8 bases. CDR3 protein: CAISDAGRNQPQHF. CDR3 DNA sequence: TGTGCCATCAGTGATGCGGGACGCAATCAGCCCCAGCATTTT.